The 24 T cell receptor beta chains given below trace back to one sample, sequenced in a study of T cell changes during pregnancy in multiple sclerosis. Produced via immunoSEQ multiplex PCR; TCRdb's table is partial and in-frame only. The data contain approximately 52,000 clones, approximately 92% of them singletons. Specimen: CD4+ T cells from peripheral blood mononuclear cells, collected in the third trimester of pregnancy. Every receptor here comes from a female donor with multiple sclerosis, enrolled in a pregnancy study.

This clone has just a few counts. The chain joins TRBV30 to TRBJ1-1; 11 bases line up with TRBD1. Unmatched junction bases numbered 8, after V lost 7 bases and J lost 7 bases. The length of the CDR3 is 13 residues. Germline assignment: CDR1 GTSNPN and CDR2 SVGIG (reference sequence). CDR3 DNA sequence: TGTGCCTCCCAGGGGACAGGGGGTTTTGAAGCTTTCTTT. This translates into CASQGTGGFEAFF.

The CDR3 sequence: CASSRDRNNSPLHF. For the CDR3, the DNA is TGTGCCAGCAGCCGGGACAGAAATAATTCACCCCTCCACTTT. The chain carries TRBV7-6 and TRBJ1-6; 7 bases fit TRBD1. Germline lookup yields CDR1 SGHVS and CDR2 FNYEAQ. The V and J ends lost 5 bases and 5 bases, in that order; junction bases with no gene match: 3. This CDR3 comprises 14 residues.

The CDR3 protein is CASSYAGTGRGNEQFF. DNA of the CDR3: TGTGCCAGCAGTTACGCAGGGACAGGGAGAGGCAATGAGCAGTTCTTC. This chain joins TRBV6-5 and TRBJ2-1; 9 bases align to TRBD1. Trimming took 2 bases from V and 6 from J; bases not matched to a gene: 8. The CDR3 runs to 16 residues. CDR1 is MNHEY, CDR2 SVGAGI, per germline.

The chain combines TRBV28 with TRBJ1-1; D is unclear. V was cut by 5 bases and J by 6 bases, with 16 bases left in between. Germline V gene sequence: CDR1 MDHEN, CDR2 SYDVKM. The length of the CDR3 is 14 residues. The CDR3 region is CASSTLGSPPEAFF. The CDR3 bases are TGTGCCAGCAGTACCCTCGGTAGTCCGCCTGAAGCTTTCTTT.

The rearrangement uses TRBV5-4 and TRBJ2-7; 9 bases are shared with TRBD1. This CDR3 has 15 residues. The ends lost 3 bases at V and 5 bases at J; junction bases unmatched: 9. The germline CDR1 and CDR2 sequences are SGHNT and YYREEE (reference sequence). The CDR3 nucleotides are TGTGCCAGCAGCTCGTATGGGACAGGGTCTCACGAGCAGTACTTC. This codes for CASSSYGTGSHEQYF.

V usage is TRBV9 and J usage is TRBJ2-3; 10 bases agree with TRBD2. Germline assignment: CDR1 SGDLS and CDR2 YYNGEE. V lost 0 bases, J lost 8 bases, and 9 bases stayed unmatched. The CDR3 sequence is 16 residues long. The CDR3 loop reads CASSVEGSGGQVTQYF. The CDR3 bases are TGTGCCAGCAGCGTAGAGGGTAGCGGGGGGCAGGTTACGCAGTATTTT. The entire variable domain, with the rest obtained from reference TRBV9 and TRBJ2-3, is as follows: DSGVTQTPKHLITATGQRVTLRCSPRSGDLSVYWYQQSLDQGLQFLIQYYNGEERAKGNILERFSAQQFPDLHSELNLSSLELGDSALYFCASSVEGSGGQVTQYFGPGTRLTVL.

The chain employs TRBV30 and TRBJ2-5; no clear D gene. CDR1 GTSNPN and CDR2 SVGIG come from the germline V gene (reference sequence). V shed 0 bases and J shed 4 bases, with 15 bases lying between them. The CDR3 contains 15 residues. The CDR3 bases are TGTGCCTGGAGTGTCATATTCGGAGATCCAGAGACCCAGTACTTC. This sequence encodes CAWSVIFGDPETQYF.

Here the CDR3 reads CASRTGVSYEQYF. The CDR3 DNA reads as TGTGCCAGCCGTACAGGGGTTTCCTACGAGCAGTACTTC. The J gene is TRBJ2-7, the V gene TRBV6-1; 7 bases map to TRBD1. Germline CDR1 reads MNHNS; CDR2 reads SASEGT. Trimming took 8 bases from V and 1 from J; bases not matched to a gene: 5. The CDR3 is 13 amino acids.

This CDR3 is CASSAHGTSGNNEQFF. The DNA for the CDR3 is TGTGCCAGCAGCGCACACGGGACTAGCGGGAATAATGAGCAGTTCTTC. The genes are TRBV4-2 and TRBJ2-1; 13 nucleotides agree with TRBD2. Trimming at V came to 5 bases and at J to 7 bases, leaving 8 bases not matched to a gene. This CDR3 has 16 residues. The germline gives CDR1 LGHNA, CDR2 YNFKEQ.

This chain uses TRBV7-9 with TRBJ1-1; D may be TRBD1 (6 bases). This CDR3 has 15 amino acids. With 0 bases removed from V and 5 bases from J, the gap between germline ends came to 13 bases. From germline, CDR1 is SEHNR and CDR2 FQNEAQ (reference sequence). The CDR3 region has the DNA TGTGCCAGCAGCTTAGCAGAAGGGGGTAGTACTGAAGCTTTCTTT. It encodes CASSLAEGGSTEAFF.

The chain links TRBV30 to TRBJ2-1; 15 bases agree with TRBD2. The CDR3 contains 17 residues. J was trimmed by 9 bases and V by 1 base; bases with no gene match: 10. Per the germline V gene, CDR1 is GTSNPN and CDR2 is SVGIG (reference sequence). The CDR3 DNA is TGTGCCTGGAGTGGAAGGACTAGCGGGAGGGCCAGCGGTGAGCAGTTCTTC. Protein product: CAWSGRTSGRASGEQFF.

V is TRBV6-4 and J is TRBJ2-3; 13 positions agree with TRBD2. The CDR3 is made up of 16 amino acids. Germline V gene lookup returns CDR1 MRHNA and CDR2 SNTAGT. Losses at the gene ends were 5 bases for V and 2 bases for J; bases not matched to a gene: 4. This CDR3 is CASSPTSGGYTDTQYF. The CDR3 bases are TGTGCCAGCAGTCCGACTAGCGGGGGGTACACAGATACGCAGTATTTT.

This chain connects TRBV7-3 to TRBJ1-3, with unresolved D. V was cut by 5 bases and J by 3 bases, with 11 bases left in between. This CDR3 comprises 14 residues. CDR1 is SGHTA and CDR2 is FQGTGA in the germline V gene. CDR3 in amino acids: CASSPRKRGNTIYF. The CDR3 coding sequence is TGTGCCAGCAGCCCGAGGAAACGTGGAAACACCATATATTTT.

V gene TRBV2 combines with J gene TRBJ2-7; D perhaps matches TRBD1 (6 bases). CDR3 length: 13 amino acids. Germline V gene lookup returns CDR1 SNHLY and CDR2 FYNNEI. Trimming shortened V by 3 bases and J by 7 bases, and 13 bases separated the two germline ends. CDR3 residues: CASSDYIRGEQYF. The CDR3, as DNA: TGTGCCAGCAGTGATTATATTAGGGGGGAGCAGTACTTC.

J is TRBJ1-1 and V is TRBV30; tentatively, D is TRBD1 (6 bases). Germline CDR1 GTSNPN, CDR2 SVGIG (reference sequence). This CDR3 comprises 12 residues. V lost 5 bases and J lost 8, with 15 bases in between. This CDR3 reads CAWGEVDREAFF. The CDR3 nucleotides are TGTGCCTGGGGAGAGGTCGACAGGGAAGCTTTCTTT.

The chain uses TRBV7-2 and TRBJ1-1; D might be TRBD1 (5 bases). There are 14 residues in the CDR3. Trimming shortened V by 6 bases and J by 0 bases, and 11 bases separated the two germline ends. Germline V lookup: CDR1 SGHTA, CDR2 FQGNSA. CDR3 sequence: CASRSGGMNTEAFF. The DNA for the CDR3 is TGTGCCAGCAGGAGCGGGGGAATGAACACTGAAGCTTTCTTT.

The gene calls are TRBV6-1 and TRBJ2-3; D might be TRBD2 (5 bases). Germline V lookup: CDR1 MNHNS, CDR2 SASEGT. The V end was cut by 0 bases, the J end by 12 bases, with 13 bases between. This CDR3 is 13 amino acids long. CDR3 in DNA: TGTGCCAGCAGTGAAGCGGTAGGAGGCCGACAGTATTTT. Translation gives CASSEAVGGRQYF.

The V gene is TRBV5-6, the J gene TRBJ2-3; 10 nucleotides match TRBD2. The CDR3 totals 15 residues. V was clipped by 4 bases and J by 5 bases; unmatched bases: 7. In germline, CDR1 is SGHDT, CDR2 YYEEEE. The CDR3 bases are TGTGCCAGCAGCCCCGAGCGGGGGGGCCGAGATACGCAGTATTTT. Its protein product is CASSPERGGRDTQYF.

The rearrangement links TRBV6-5 to TRBJ1-3, with D perhaps matching TRBD1 (5 bases). Trimming took off 8 bases at V and 0 bases at J, with 14 bases between the two ends. From germline, CDR1 is MNHEY and CDR2 SVGAGI. This CDR3 is built from 15 residues. Written as DNA, the CDR3 is TGTGCCAGCGCTGGGACTTCCTACTCTGGAAACACCATATATTTT. Amino acids: CASAGTSYSGNTIYF.

The chain recombines TRBV19 with TRBJ2-3; D possibly corresponds to TRBD1 (6 bases). Trimming removed 3 bases from V and 5 bases from J, with 15 bases in between. The germline V gene encodes CDR1 LNHDA and CDR2 SQIVND (reference sequence). The CDR3 runs 15 residues. The CDR3 spells CASSIGAPGVDTQYF. The CDR3 DNA sequence: TGTGCCAGTAGTATTGGGGCCCCAGGGGTAGATACGCAGTATTTT.

The rearrangement joins TRBV5-1 to TRBJ1-1; D call uncertain. There are 14 residues in the CDR3. The germline gives CDR1 SGHRS, CDR2 YFSETQ. Trimming pared 4 bases from V and 3 bases from J, leaving 13 bases between. The CDR3 nucleotides are TGCGCCAGCAGCCAAGGGAGTAAGGACACTGAAGCTTTCTTT. Its translation: CASSQGSKDTEAFF.

This rearrangement joins TRBV5-1 to TRBJ2-1; D is possibly TRBD1 (5 bases). Germline V lookup: CDR1 SGHRS, CDR2 YFSETQ. The CDR3 has 16 amino acids. Trimming left V 4 bases short and J 6 bases short, with 20 bases between. CDR3 residues: CASSPTAVIPGNEQFF. The CDR3 DNA follows: TGCGCCAGCAGCCCGACAGCTGTCATTCCGGGCAATGAGCAGTTCTTC. The full variable domain, completed using reference TRBV5-1 and TRBJ2-1, is KAGVTQTPRYLIKTRGQQVTLSCSPISGHRSVSWYQQTPGQGLQFLFEYFSETQRNKGNFPGRFSGRQFSNSRSEMNVSTLELGDSALYLCASSPTAVIPGNEQFFGPGTRLTVL.

The V and J genes are TRBV19 and TRBJ1-5; D is perhaps TRBD1 (5 bases). V lost 6 bases and J 1 base, leaving 16 bases between the germline ends. Germline V gives CDR1 LNHDA, CDR2 SQIVND (reference sequence). The CDR3 has 16 amino acids. As DNA, the CDR3 is TGTGCCAGTAGCATCCCCCGATCAGGGAGCAATCAGCCCCAGCATTTT. It codes for CASSIPRSGSNQPQHF.

The CDR3, as DNA: TGTGCCAGCAGCGTCCAGGGCTCTAATGAAAAACTGTTTTTT. Its translation is CASSVQGSNEKLFF. The chain couples TRBV9 to TRBJ1-4, with D possibly being TRBD1 (5 bases). The CDR3 runs to 14 residues. The germline V gene has CDR1 SGDLS and CDR2 YYNGEE. Trimming stripped 2 bases from V and 3 bases from J, with 8 bases between.